This T cell receptor (beta chain) was recovered during a study of T cells in Graves' hyperthyroidism and ophthalmopathy. PBMCs were derived from 9.5 to 10 ml fresh peripheral blood. The CDR3 has 14 amino acids. V lost 3 bases and J lost 1, with 9 bases in between. Germline V CDR1 and CDR2: MNHNS, SASEGT. This clonotype was seen many times. The antigen is undetermined. Amplified TCR beta CDR3 regions came from RNA transcripts. A first-round RT-PCR of the TCR CDR3 used the HTBI primer set. From the multiplex PCR reads, TCRdb called clonotypes with MiXCR, one entry per CDR3 protein. The repertoire holds under 400,000 distinct CDR3 sequences, with 15% to 18% as singletons. Findings of the study overall: Most clonotypes that expanded in the thyroid above 0.001 also showed up in blood.

This clonotype was obtained from a young woman with Graves' hyperthyroidism that later progressed to Graves' ophthalmopathy. The sequenced sample consisted of blood. V is TRBV6-1 and J is TRBJ1-2; D is perhaps TRBD1 (6 bases). The DNA for the CDR3 is TGTGCCAGCAGTGAGGACAGAAGTAACTATGGCTACACCTTC. This sequence encodes CASSEDRSNYGYTF.